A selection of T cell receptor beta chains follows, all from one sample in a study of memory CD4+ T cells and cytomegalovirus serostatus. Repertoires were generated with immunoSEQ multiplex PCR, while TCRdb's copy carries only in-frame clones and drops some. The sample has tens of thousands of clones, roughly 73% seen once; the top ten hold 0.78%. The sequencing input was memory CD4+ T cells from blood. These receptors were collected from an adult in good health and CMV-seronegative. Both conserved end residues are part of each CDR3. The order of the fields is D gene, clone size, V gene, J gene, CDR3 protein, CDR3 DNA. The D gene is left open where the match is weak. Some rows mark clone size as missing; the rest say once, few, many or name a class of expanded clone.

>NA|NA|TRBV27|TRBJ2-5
CASSPRYQETQYF
TGTGCCAGCAGTCCCCGGTACCAAGAGACCCAGTACTTC
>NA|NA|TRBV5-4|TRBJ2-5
CASSLKGGGETQYF
TGTGCCAGCAGCCTCAAGGGGGGAGGAGAGACCCAGTACTTC
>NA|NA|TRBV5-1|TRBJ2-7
CASSLVPGQAREQYF
TGCGCCAGCAGCTTGGTACCGGGGCAAGCAAGGGAGCAGTACTTC
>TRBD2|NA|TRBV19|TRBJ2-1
CASKEGTSVNNEQFF
TGTGCCAGTAAAGAAGGGACTAGCGTTAACAATGAGCAGTTCTTC
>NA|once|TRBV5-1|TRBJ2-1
CASSQTGRGVNEQFF
TGCGCCAGCAGCCAAACAGGTCGGGGCGTAAATGAGCAGTTCTTC
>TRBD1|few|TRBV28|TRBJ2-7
CASSSNRGSYEQYF
TGTGCCAGCAGTTCCAACAGGGGTTCCTACGAGCAGTACTTC
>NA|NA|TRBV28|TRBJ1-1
CASSFEKKAFF
TGTGCCAGCAGTTTTGAGAAGAAAGCTTTCTTT
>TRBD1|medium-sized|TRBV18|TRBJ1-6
CASSPQGDSPLHF
TGTGCCAGCTCACCCCAGGGGGATTCACCCCTCCACTTT
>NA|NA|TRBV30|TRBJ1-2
CAWSLGINYGYTF
TGTGCCTGGAGTCTGGGGATTAACTATGGCTACACCTTC
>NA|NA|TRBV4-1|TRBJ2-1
CASSQGSSYNEQFF
TGCGCCAGCAGCCAAGGGAGCTCCTACAATGAGCAGTTCTTC
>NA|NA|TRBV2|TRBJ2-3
CASSKRAADTQYF
TGTGCCAGCAGTAAGCGGGCCGCAGATACGCAGTATTTT
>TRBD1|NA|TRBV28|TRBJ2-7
CASSSSDRGHEQYF
TGTGCCAGCAGCTCCTCGGACAGGGGCCACGAGCAGTACTTC
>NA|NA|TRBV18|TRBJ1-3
CASSPGQAVDTIYF
TGTGCCAGCTCACCCGGGCAGGCTGTGGACACCATATATTTT
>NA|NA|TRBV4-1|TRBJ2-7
CASSQRPGPYEQYF
TGCGCCAGCAGCCAAAGGCCGGGCCCCTACGAGCAGTACTTC
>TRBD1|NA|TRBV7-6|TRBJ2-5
CASSLRGDRVGETQYF
TGTGCCAGCAGCTTAAGGGGGGACAGGGTCGGTGAGACCCAGTACTTC
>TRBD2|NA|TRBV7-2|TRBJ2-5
CASSLAASGGQETQYF
TGTGCCAGCAGCTTAGCTGCTAGCGGGGGGCAAGAGACCCAGTACTTC
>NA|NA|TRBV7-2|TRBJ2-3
CASSLVQGFPDTQYF
TGTGCCAGCAGTCTGGTCCAGGGGTTCCCAGATACGCAGTATTTT
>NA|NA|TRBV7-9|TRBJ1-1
CASSPRRGDATEAFF
TGTGCCAGCAGCCCCCGTAGGGGGGATGCCACTGAAGCTTTCTTT
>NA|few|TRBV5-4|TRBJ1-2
CASSLDGTYGYTF
TGTGCCAGCAGCCTCGACGGAACCTATGGCTACACCTTC
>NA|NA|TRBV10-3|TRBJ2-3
CAISQGTGGDTDTQYF
TGTGCCATCAGTCAAGGGACTGGGGGAGACACAGATACGCAGTATTTT
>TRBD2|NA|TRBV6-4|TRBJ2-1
CASSLAGPFSYNEQFF
TGTGCCAGCAGCTTAGCGGGTCCATTCTCCTACAATGAGCAGTTCTTC
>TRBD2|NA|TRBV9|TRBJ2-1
CASSVEAGGYNEQFF
TGTGCCAGCAGCGTAGAAGCGGGGGGGTACAATGAGCAGTTCTTC
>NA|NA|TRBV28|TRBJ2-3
CAMRSGGTDTQYF
TGTGCCATGAGGTCCGGAGGCACAGATACGCAGTATTTT
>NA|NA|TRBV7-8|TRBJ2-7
CASSDSTYEQYF
TGTGCCAGCAGCGACAGCACCTACGAGCAGTACTTC
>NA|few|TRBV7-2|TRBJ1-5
CASSPNLGNQPQHF
TGTGCCAGCAGCCCCAATTTGGGCAATCAGCCCCAGCATTTT
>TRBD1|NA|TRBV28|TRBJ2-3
CASSLSDLGGGNTQYF
TGTGCCAGCAGTTTATCAGACCTAGGGGGCGGCAATACGCAGTATTTT
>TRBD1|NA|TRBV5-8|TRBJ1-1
CASRFPGTGHTEAFF
TGTGCCAGCAGGTTCCCCGGGACAGGGCACACTGAAGCTTTCTTT
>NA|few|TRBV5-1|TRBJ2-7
CASSLGIGELDEQYF
TGCGCCAGCAGCTTGGGAATAGGGGAACTCGACGAGCAGTACTTC
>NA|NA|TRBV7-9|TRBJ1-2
CASSFGEVWGDGYTF
TGTGCCAGCAGCTTTGGGGAGGTTTGGGGCGATGGCTACACCTTC
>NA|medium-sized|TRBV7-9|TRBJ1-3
CASSFTGAGNTIYF
TGTGCCAGCAGCTTTACGGGGGCTGGAAACACCATATATTTT
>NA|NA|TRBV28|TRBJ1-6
CATLRTPGNSPLHF
TGTGCCACCCTCCGGACCCCCGGGAATTCACCCCTCCACTTT
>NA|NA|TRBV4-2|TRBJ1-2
CASSQDIRPEGYTF
TGTGCCAGCAGCCAAGATATCCGTCCTGAAGGCTACACCTTC
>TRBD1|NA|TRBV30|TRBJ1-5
CAWSTGDLGQPQHF
TGTGCCTGGTCCACAGGGGATCTCGGTCAGCCCCAGCATTTT
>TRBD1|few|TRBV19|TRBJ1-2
CASSPSWRPGQGNPRKGGYTF
TGTGCCAGTAGCCCCTCCTGGAGGCCGGGACAGGGAAACCCCAGGAAGGGTGGCTACACCTTC
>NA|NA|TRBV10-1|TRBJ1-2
CASSETDRFCGYTF
TGCGCCAGCAGTGAAACCGACAGGTTTTGTGGCTACACCTTC
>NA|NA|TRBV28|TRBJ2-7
CASSSTGTALSYEQYF
TGTGCCAGCAGTTCTACCGGGACCGCCCTCTCCTACGAGCAGTACTTC
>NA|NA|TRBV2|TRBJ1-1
CASSVEAKNTEAFF
TGTGCCAGCAGTGTGGAGGCGAAAAACACTGAAGCTTTCTTT
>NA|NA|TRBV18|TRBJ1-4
CASSPGLDIEKLFF
TGTGCCAGCTCACCCGGTTTAGACATTGAGAAACTGTTTTTT
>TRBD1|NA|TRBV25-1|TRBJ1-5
CASRPTGGVNQPQHF
TGTGCCAGCAGACCTACAGGGGGAGTCAATCAGCCCCAGCATTTT
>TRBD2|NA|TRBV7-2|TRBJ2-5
CASNGGNQETQYF
TGTGCCAGCAACGGGGGGAATCAAGAGACCCAGTACTTC
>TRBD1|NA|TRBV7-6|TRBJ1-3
CASSLGTGGNTIYF
TGTGCCAGCAGCTTAGGGACAGGGGGAAACACCATATATTTT